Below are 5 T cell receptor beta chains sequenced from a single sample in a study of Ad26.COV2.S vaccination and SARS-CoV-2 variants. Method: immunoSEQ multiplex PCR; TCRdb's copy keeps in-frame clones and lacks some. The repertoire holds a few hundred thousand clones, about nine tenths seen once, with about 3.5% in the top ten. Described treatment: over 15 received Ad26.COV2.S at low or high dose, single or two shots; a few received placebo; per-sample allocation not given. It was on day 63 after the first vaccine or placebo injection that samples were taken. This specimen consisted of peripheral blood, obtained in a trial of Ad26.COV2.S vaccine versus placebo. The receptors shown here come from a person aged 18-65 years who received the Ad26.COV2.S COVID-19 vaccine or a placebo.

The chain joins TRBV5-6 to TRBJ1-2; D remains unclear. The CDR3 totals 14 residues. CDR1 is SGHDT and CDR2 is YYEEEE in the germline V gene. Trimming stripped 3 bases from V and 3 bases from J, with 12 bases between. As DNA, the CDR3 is TGTGCCAGCAGCTCAATGTCCGGGGACTATGGCTACACCTTC. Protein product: CASSSMSGDYGYTF.

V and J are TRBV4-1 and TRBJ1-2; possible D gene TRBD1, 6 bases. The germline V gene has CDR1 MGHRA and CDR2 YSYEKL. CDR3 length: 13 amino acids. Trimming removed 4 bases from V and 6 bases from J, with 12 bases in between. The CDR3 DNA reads TGCGCCAGCAGCCGACAGGTCCCTGATGGCTACACCTTC. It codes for CASSRQVPDGYTF.

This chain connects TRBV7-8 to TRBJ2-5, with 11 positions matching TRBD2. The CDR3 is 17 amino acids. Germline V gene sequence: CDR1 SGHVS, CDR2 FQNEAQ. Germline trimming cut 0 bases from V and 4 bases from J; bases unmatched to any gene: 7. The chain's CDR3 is CASSLAGGLAGVETQYF. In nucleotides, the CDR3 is TGTGCCAGCAGCTTAGCGGGAGGACTAGCGGGCGTAGAGACCCAGTACTTC.

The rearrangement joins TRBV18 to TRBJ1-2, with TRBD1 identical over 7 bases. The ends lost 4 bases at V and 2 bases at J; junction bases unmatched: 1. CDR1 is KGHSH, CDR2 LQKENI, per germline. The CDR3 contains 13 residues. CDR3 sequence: CASSQQGNYGYTF. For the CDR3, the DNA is TGTGCCAGCTCACAACAGGGGAACTATGGCTACACCTTC.

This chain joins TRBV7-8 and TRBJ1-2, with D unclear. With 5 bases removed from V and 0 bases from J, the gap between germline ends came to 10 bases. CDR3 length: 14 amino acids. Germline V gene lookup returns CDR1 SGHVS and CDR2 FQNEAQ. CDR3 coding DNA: TGTGCCAGCAGCCCGGCGGGCCCTAACTATGGCTACACCTTC. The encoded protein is CASSPAGPNYGYTF.